This T cell receptor beta chain was found in a study of blood T cell repertoires in COVID-19. Clones were sequenced by immunoSEQ multiplex PCR, and TCRdb holds only the in-frame ones, with some missing. There are roughly 140,000 clones in the sample; 65% to 80% occur only once, and about 3.9% lies in the top ten. This clonotype originated in a man in his sixties with acute or convalescent COVID-19. The sequenced sample consisted of peripheral blood.

The CDR3: CASSDGGRASDTQYF. CDR3 in DNA: TGTGCCAGCAGTGACGGCGGGAGGGCCTCGGATACGCAGTATTTT. The J gene is TRBJ2-3, the V gene TRBV6-4, with 9 bases matching TRBD2. This CDR3 contains 15 residues. In germline, CDR1 is MRHNA, CDR2 SNTAGT. J gave up 6 bases and V 2 bases, and 6 bases lay outside the gene matches.